The rows below give T cell receptor beta chains drawn from one sample of a study of technical replicates of blood from a few donors. Clones were read by immunoSEQ multiplex PCR, and TCRdb kept only the in-frame ones, dropping some. Found here are 65,000 to 85,000 clones, around nine tenths of them singletons; the top ten hold approximately 0.28%. The sequenced material came from T cells isolated from PBMCs. The receptors originated from a human donor in good health. Both conserved end residues are part of each CDR3.

length,V,J,CDR3
12,TRBV12-2,TRBJ2-1,CASRSQAHEQFF
16,TRBV5-4,TRBJ2-2,CASSLELAGNTGELFF
13,TRBV9,TRBJ2-7,CASSGQGLREQYF
14,TRBV27,TRBJ2-3,CASTRLAFPDTQYF
14,TRBV6-5,TRBJ2-7,CASSYGWGPYEQYF
12,TRBV6-5,TRBJ1-4,CATGDFNEKLFF
15,TRBV7-2,TRBJ2-5,CASSLTGQGGETQYF
13,TRBV27,TRBJ1-2,CASSFLGRDGYTF
18,TRBV7-9,TRBJ2-3,CASRPTSGETSSTDTQYF
13,TRBV11-3,TRBJ2-7,CASSPQAPYEQYF
14,TRBV7-3,TRBJ2-3,CASSLNSGDYTQYF
16,TRBV6-6,TRBJ2-2,CASSWFGTANTGELFF
14,TRBV4-1,TRBJ1-2,CASSQVDPGYGYTF
16,TRBV2,TRBJ2-5,CASSGGWSSGEETQYF
16,TRBV9,TRBJ2-5,CASSYTIAGAVGTQYF
15,TRBV19,TRBJ2-7,CASSFSLADAYEQYF
14,TRBV4-2,TRBJ2-1,CASRGTGVGNEQFF
16,TRBV4-2,TRBJ2-7,CASSPTGAGGSYEQYF
13,TRBV13,TRBJ2-7,CASRQVSQREQYF